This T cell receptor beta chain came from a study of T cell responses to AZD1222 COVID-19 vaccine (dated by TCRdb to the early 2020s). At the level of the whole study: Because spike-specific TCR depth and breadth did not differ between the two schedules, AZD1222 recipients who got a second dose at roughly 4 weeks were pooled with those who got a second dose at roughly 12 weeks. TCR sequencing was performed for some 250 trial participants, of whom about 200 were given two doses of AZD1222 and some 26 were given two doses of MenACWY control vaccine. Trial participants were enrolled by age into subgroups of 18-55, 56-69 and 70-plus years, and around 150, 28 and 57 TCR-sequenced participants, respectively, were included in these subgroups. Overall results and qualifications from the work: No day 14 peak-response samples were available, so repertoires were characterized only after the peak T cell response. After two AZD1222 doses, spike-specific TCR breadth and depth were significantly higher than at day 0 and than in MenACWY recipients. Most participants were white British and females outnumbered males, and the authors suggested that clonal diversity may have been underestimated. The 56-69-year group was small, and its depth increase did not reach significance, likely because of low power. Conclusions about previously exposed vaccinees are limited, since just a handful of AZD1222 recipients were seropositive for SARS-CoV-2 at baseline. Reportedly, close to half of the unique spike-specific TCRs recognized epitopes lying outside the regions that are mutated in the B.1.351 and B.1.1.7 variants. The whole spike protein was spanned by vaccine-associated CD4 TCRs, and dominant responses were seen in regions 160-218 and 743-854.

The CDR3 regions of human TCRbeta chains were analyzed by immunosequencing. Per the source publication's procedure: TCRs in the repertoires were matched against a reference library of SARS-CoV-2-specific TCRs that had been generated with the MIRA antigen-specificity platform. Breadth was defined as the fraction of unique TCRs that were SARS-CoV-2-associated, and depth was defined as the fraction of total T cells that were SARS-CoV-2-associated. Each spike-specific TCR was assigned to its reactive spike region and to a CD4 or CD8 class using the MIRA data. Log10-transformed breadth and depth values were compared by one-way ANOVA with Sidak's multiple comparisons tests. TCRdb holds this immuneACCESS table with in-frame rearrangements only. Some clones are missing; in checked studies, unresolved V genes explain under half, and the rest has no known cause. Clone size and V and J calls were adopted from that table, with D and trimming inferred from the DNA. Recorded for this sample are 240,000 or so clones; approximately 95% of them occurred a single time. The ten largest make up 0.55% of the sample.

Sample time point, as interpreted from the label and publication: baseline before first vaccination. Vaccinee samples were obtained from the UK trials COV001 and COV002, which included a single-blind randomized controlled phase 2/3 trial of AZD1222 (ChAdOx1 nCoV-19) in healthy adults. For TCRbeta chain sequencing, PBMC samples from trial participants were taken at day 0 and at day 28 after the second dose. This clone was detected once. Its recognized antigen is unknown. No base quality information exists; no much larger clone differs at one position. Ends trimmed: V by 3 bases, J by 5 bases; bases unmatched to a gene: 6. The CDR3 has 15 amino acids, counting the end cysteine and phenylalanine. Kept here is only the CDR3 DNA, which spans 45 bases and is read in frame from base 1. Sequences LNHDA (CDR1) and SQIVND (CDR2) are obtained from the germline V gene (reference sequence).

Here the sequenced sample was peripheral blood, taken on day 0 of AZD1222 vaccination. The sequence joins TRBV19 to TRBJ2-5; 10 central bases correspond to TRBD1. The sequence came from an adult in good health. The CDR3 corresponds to CASSMAGQGPETQYF. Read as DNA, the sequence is TGTGCCAGTAGTATGGCGGGACAGGGGCCCGAGACCCAGTACTTC.